This T cell receptor beta chain is drawn from a study of T and B cells in COVID-19 patients. Background on the study: COVID-19 patients gave peripheral blood either during active infection or after recovery. Of approximately 19 active-infection patients, over 9 were critically ill with mechanical ventilation or extracorporeal membrane oxygenation.

BIOMED2 TRB-A/B primer pools were used in multiplex TRB PCR. TCRdb reprocessed the multiplex PCR reads via MiXCR and lists one record per CDR3 protein. The data hold around 6,400 distinct CDR3 sequences, with roughly 26% observed a single time. Study-level results: Patients with COVID-19 reportedly showed strongly skewed T cell receptor beta variable and joining gene usage. Clonality of TRB repertoires was high in active COVID-19; recovery brought above-healthy diversity and richness.

A note on this clonotype: Its target is unknown.

From blood, roughly 220-550 ng of genomic DNA served as TRB template. The CDR3 is made up of 20 amino acids. V shed 1 base and J shed 6 bases, with 28 bases lying between them. Germline-derived CDR1 and CDR2 are MNHNS and SASEGT. The sequencing sample was made of blood. This sequence joins TRBV6-1 and TRBJ1-5; D is possibly TRBD1 (6 bases). The receptor was derived from a human donor with active COVID-19. The DNA of the CDR3 is TGTGCCAGCAGTGAAGATCCTTGGGGGGCGCGGGGTTTAATTAGTCAGCCCCAGCATTTT. This encodes CASSEDPWGARGLISQPQHF.